This passage covers 5 T cell receptor beta chains from one sample sequenced in a study of CD8 T cells in ankylosing spondylitis. General study points: Blood of patients with ankylosing spondylitis appeared to be characterized by a TCR beta motif of about 8 highly homologous variants.

TCRdb re-analysed the 5' RACE reads in MiXCR, keeping a single row per CDR3 protein. The sample lists about 540,000 distinct CDR3 sequences, 10% to 15% occurring once. Which antigens these TCRs recognize remains unknown. Sequenced: blood, either unsorted or a sorted T cell fraction (not recorded which). These receptors all come from a male donor with ankylosing spondylitis.

This clonotype has only a few counts. The chain couples TRBV7-9 to TRBJ1-1; 9 bases match TRBD1. J gave up 3 bases and V 3 bases, and 2 bases lay outside the gene matches. Per the germline V gene, CDR1 is SEHNR and CDR2 is FQNEAQ (reference sequence). The CDR3 contains 14 residues. The CDR3 sequence: CASSFWDRDTEAFF. The CDR3 nucleotides read TGTGCCAGCAGCTTTTGGGACAGGGACACTGAAGCTTTCTTT.

This clonotype has just a few counts. V gene TRBV5-4 combines with J gene TRBJ2-5; D possibly corresponds to TRBD2 (5 bases). V lost 4 bases, J lost 0 bases, and 10 bases lay in between. CDR1 and CDR2 from the germline V gene are SGHNT and YYREEE (reference sequence). The CDR3 contains 14 residues. The CDR3 loop reads CASSIGLDQETQYF. CDR3 DNA: TGTGCCAGCAGCATCGGACTCGACCAAGAGACCCAGTACTTC.

Only a few counts were recorded for this clonotype. The chain joins TRBV7-9 to TRBJ2-1, with a weak D call TRBD2 (6 bases). The CDR3 runs 13 residues. Per germline, CDR1 SEHNR and CDR2 FQNEAQ (reference sequence). With 7 bases removed from V and 6 bases from J, the gap between germline ends came to 13 bases. In DNA, the CDR3 is TGTGCCAGCAAAGCGGGTTCTCCCAATGAGCAGTTCTTC. Amino acid sequence: CASKAGSPNEQFF.

Remarks on this clonotype: The junction does not match germline at one end; this may be a read error. The chain is built from TRBV5-1 and TRBJ1-2; D is perhaps TRBD1 (5 bases). From germline, CDR1 is SGHRS and CDR2 YFSETQ. The CDR3 runs to 14 residues. CDR3 region: CASRLDGAPYGYSF. As DNA, the CDR3 is TGCGCCAGCAGATTGGACGGGGCCCCCTATGGCTACTCCTTC.

This clonotype was seen only a few times. This CDR3 reads CSAPDDNYGYTF. CDR3 nucleotide sequence: TGCAGTGCACCGGACGATAACTATGGCTACACCTTC. V is TRBV20-1 and J is TRBJ1-2; D uncertain. Trimming took off 6 bases at V and 1 base at J, with 9 bases between the two ends. The CDR3 spans 12 residues. Per the germline V gene, CDR1 is DFQATT and CDR2 is SNEGSKA (reference sequence).